These T cell receptor beta chains were read from a single sample in a study of blood T cell repertoires in COVID-19. Sequenced by immunoSEQ multiplex PCR; TCRdb stores in-frame clones only, minus some. The sample lists 200,000 to 300,000 clones, 75% to 85% occurring once. The specimen was peripheral blood. The receptor source for this set is a human donor in a cohort sampled during active COVID-19. CDR3s leave out the opening cysteine and the closing phenylalanine or tryptophan. Fields, in order: V gene, J gene, CDR3 protein.

v_gene: TRBV5-1
j_gene: TRBJ2-1
CDR3aa: ASSLGLGEQF

v_gene: TRBV4-1
j_gene: TRBJ2-2
CDR3aa: ASSRSSGGFLNTGELF

v_gene: TRBV19
j_gene: TRBJ1-5
CDR3aa: ASTRAGEWGNQPQH

v_gene: TRBV7-2
j_gene: TRBJ2-1
CDR3aa: ASSWGLMAGATNEQF

v_gene: TRBV6-4
j_gene: TRBJ2-2
CDR3aa: ASSRTSGGSNTGELF

v_gene: TRBV7-6
j_gene: TRBJ1-3
CDR3aa: ASSPRGVENTIY

v_gene: TRBV6-5
j_gene: TRBJ2-7
CDR3aa: ASSYSSGGDPYEQY

v_gene: TRBV5-1
j_gene: TRBJ1-2
CDR3aa: ASSLEQGARYGYT

v_gene: TRBV7-9
j_gene: TRBJ2-7
CDR3aa: ASSPDSGHEQY

v_gene: TRBV19
j_gene: TRBJ2-1
CDR3aa: ASSIDLPQAPRAYNEQF

v_gene: TRBV18
j_gene: TRBJ2-1
CDR3aa: ASSPIGGEQF

v_gene: TRBV7-9
j_gene: TRBJ2-7
CDR3aa: ASSLSRQSSYEQY